The 26 T cell receptor beta chains listed next were all sequenced from one sample in a study of blood T cell repertoires in COVID-19. This table comes from immunoSEQ multiplex PCR, and its TCRdb copy is limited to in-frame clones, with some not included. The top ten hold 7.5% to 8.5% of the sample, which has 130,000 or so clones, about 86% seen once. The sample was peripheral blood. Receptors were obtained from a woman aged 55-69 years with acute or convalescent COVID-19.

This chain links TRBV28 with TRBJ1-5, with 7 bases lining up with TRBD1. J was trimmed by 2 bases and V by 5 bases; bases with no gene match: 3. Germline lookup yields CDR1 MDHEN and CDR2 SYDVKM. This CDR3 spans 14 amino acids. CDR3 DNA: TGTGCCAGCAGTGGGGACAGTGGCAATCAGCCCCAGCATTTT. This translates into CASSGDSGNQPQHF.

In DNA form, the CDR3 reads TGTGCCATCAGTGAGGGGACAGGGGGGAAAGAGACCCAGTACTTC. Residues: CAISEGTGGKETQYF. The genes are TRBV10-3 and TRBJ2-5; 11 positions match TRBD1. With V trimmed by 2 bases and J by 3 bases, 2 bases remained unmatched. Per germline, CDR1 ENHRY and CDR2 SYGVKD. The CDR3 is 15 amino acids.

The chain links TRBV7-6 to TRBJ1-1; a possible D gene is TRBD1 (5 bases). Germline V lookup: CDR1 SGHVS, CDR2 FNYEAQ. V lost 1 base, J lost 0 bases, and 18 bases lay in between. The CDR3 is 18 amino acids. The CDR3 region is CASSLEGDGNRMNTEAFF. DNA for the CDR3: TGTGCCAGCAGCTTAGAAGGGGATGGGAACAGAATGAACACTGAAGCTTTCTTT.

This sequence joins TRBV11-3 and TRBJ1-1; no definite D call. There are 13 residues in the CDR3. Germline values: CDR1 SGHNT, CDR2 YENEEA. The V end was cut by 0 bases, the J end by 2 bases, with 4 bases between. Written as DNA, the CDR3 is TGTGCCAGCAGCTTAGACGTAAACACTGAAGCTTTCTTT. This codes for CASSLDVNTEAFF.

V gene TRBV6-6 combines with J gene TRBJ2-7; the match to TRBD2 covers 14 bases. The length of the CDR3 is 14 residues. V lost 5 bases, J lost 8 bases, and 5 bases stayed unmatched. Germline V lookup: CDR1 MNHNY, CDR2 SVGAGI (reference sequence). This CDR3 reads CASSKGTSGGKQYF. The DNA of the CDR3 is TGTGCCAGCAGTAAAGGGACTAGCGGGGGTAAGCAGTACTTC.

To note about this clone: A junction boundary mismatches the germline segment, possibly from a read error. The chain has TRBV7-7 and TRBJ2-5; 8 nucleotides agree with TRBD2. Germline V lookup: CDR1 SSHAT, CDR2 FNYEAQ (reference sequence). The CDR3 covers 17 residues. CDR3 nucleotides: TGTGCTAGCAGCTTAGGGGCCCGGCGGGGGGATATGGAGACCCAGTACTTC. Translation gives CASSLGARRGDMETQYF.

This sequence joins TRBV5-4 and TRBJ1-1, with D hard to call. From germline, CDR1 is SGHNT and CDR2 YYREEE (reference sequence). Trimming stripped 4 bases from V and 5 bases from J, with 6 bases between. This CDR3 is 11 amino acids long. CDR3 DNA: TGTGCCAGCAGCGGAGAGACTGAAGCTTTCTTT. Protein sequence: CASSGETEAFF.

This sequence joins TRBV5-4 and TRBJ1-2; D is unclear. The V and J ends lost 3 bases and 4 bases respectively, with 22 bases between them. Germline V gene data show CDR1 as SGHNT and CDR2 as YYREEE (reference sequence). The CDR3 extends over 17 amino acids. The CDR3 DNA sequence: TGTGCCAGCAGCTCCCCTGAGGGAGGAACGCGACCCTATGGCTACACCTTC. Its translation is CASSSPEGGTRPYGYTF.

V and J are TRBV15 and TRBJ2-2; TRBD2 matches 7 bases. CDR3 size: 14 residues. Germline V gene data show CDR1 as LNHNV and CDR2 as YYDKDF (reference sequence). Trimming removed 1 base from V and 5 bases from J; junction bases left unmatched: 1. CDR3 nucleotides: TGTGCCACCAGCAGAGGGGGGGGAACCGGGGAGCTGTTTTTT. Its translation is CATSRGGGTGELFF.

The chain combines TRBV27 with TRBJ2-1; D not resolved. V was trimmed by 3 bases and J by 0 bases, leaving 9 bases between them. The CDR3 consists of 15 residues. The germline CDR1 and CDR2 sequences are MNHEY and SMNVEV (reference sequence). The CDR3: CASSFIASSYNEQFF. CDR3 bases: TGTGCCAGCAGTTTTATAGCTTCCTCCTACAATGAGCAGTTCTTC.

V and J are TRBV29-1 and TRBJ2-5; 13 bases agree with TRBD2. After removal of 1 base from V and 2 bases from J, the junction contained 1 base not matched to a gene. The V gene's germline CDR1 is SQVTM and CDR2 ANQGSEA. The CDR3 consists of 15 residues. CDR3 in amino acids: CSVEGTSGGQETQYF. The CDR3 bases are TGCAGCGTTGAAGGGACTAGCGGGGGTCAAGAGACCCAGTACTTC. The full variable domain, with the rest looked up from reference TRBV29-1 and TRBJ2-5, is SAVISQKPSRDICQRGTSLTIQCQVDSQVTMMFWYRQQPGQSLTLIATANQGSEATYESGFVIDKFPISRPNLTFSTLTVSNMSPEDSSIYLCSVEGTSGGQETQYFGPGTRLLVL.

J is TRBJ1-1 and V is TRBV18; D uncertain. With 5 bases removed from V and 1 base from J, the gap between germline ends came to 11 bases. Germline V CDR1 and CDR2: KGHSH, LQKENI. The CDR3 is made up of 14 amino acids. Here the CDR3 DNA reads TGTGCCAGCTCAGTCGGGATCCCGAACACTGAAGCTTTCTTT. It specifies CASSVGIPNTEAFF. The full variable domain, with the rest looked up from reference TRBV18 and TRBJ1-1, is NAGVMQNPRHLVRRRGQEARLRCSPMKGHSHVYWYRQLPEEGLKFMVYLQKENIIDESGMPKERFSAEFPKEGPSILRIQQVVRGDSAAYFCASSVGIPNTEAFFGQGTRLTVV.

The sample holds one count of this clone. The genes are TRBV16 and TRBJ2-1, with D unresolved. This CDR3 spans 14 amino acids. V lost 5 bases and J lost 5, with 13 bases in between. Germline V gene lookup returns CDR1 KGHSY and CDR2 FQNENV. CDR3 DNA: TGTGCCAGCAGCGAAGAGATTACGGACAATGAGCAGTTCTTC. Encoded protein: CASSEEITDNEQFF. The full variable domain, its missing parts supplied by reference TRBV16 and TRBJ2-1, is GEEVAQTPKHLVRGEGQKAKLYCAPIKGHSYVFWYQQVLKNEFKFLISFQNENVFDETGMPKERFSAKCLPNSPCSLEIQATKLEDSAVYFCASSEEITDNEQFFGPGTRLTVL.

The chain employs TRBV3-1 (or the pseudogene TRBV3-2) and TRBJ2-1; 10 positions agree with TRBD2. Looked up from germline, CDR1 is LGHDT and CDR2 is YNNKEL (reference sequence). The V and J ends lost 6 bases and 6 bases, in that order; junction bases with no gene match: 2. The CDR3 covers 13 residues. Written as DNA, the CDR3 is TGTGCCAGCAGTCGGACTAGCGGCAATGAGCAGTTCTTC. This encodes CASSRTSGNEQFF.

This clone was detected a few times. V gene TRBV19 combines with J gene TRBJ2-2; D perhaps matches TRBD1 (5 bases). The germline CDR1 and CDR2 sequences are LNHDA and SQIVND (reference sequence). The CDR3 totals 14 residues. The V end lost 10 bases, the J end lost 5 bases, and 17 bases lay between the germline ends. CDR3 nucleotides: TGTGCCACCGAAGGGGTAGGGCCGACCGGGGAGCTGTTTTTT. As protein: CATEGVGPTGELFF.

In this sample, this clone turned up many times. V is TRBV6-5 and J is TRBJ2-1, with D possibly being TRBD1 (5 bases). V was shortened by 8 bases and J by 0 bases, with 8 bases between the two germline ends. Germline V lookup: CDR1 MNHEY, CDR2 SVGAGI. CDR3 length: 13 residues. The CDR3 sequence: CASGASSYNEQFF. CDR3 bases: TGTGCCAGCGGGGCTAGCTCCTACAATGAGCAGTTCTTC.

V usage is TRBV18 and J usage is TRBJ1-4; tentatively, D is TRBD1 (6 bases). The ends were cut back, 2 bases at V and 8 bases at J, with 18 bases in the middle. Germline-derived CDR1 and CDR2 are KGHSH and LQKENI. There are 16 residues in the CDR3. The CDR3 is CASSPNRDTIREKLFF. In DNA, the CDR3 is TGTGCCAGCTCACCAAACCGGGACACAATCCGCGAAAAACTGTTTTTT.

J is TRBJ2-1 and V is TRBV27; 8 bases match TRBD1. CDR1 MNHEY and CDR2 SMNVEV come from the germline V gene (reference sequence). CDR3 length equals 15 residues. The trim removed 3 bases at V and 7 bases at J, leaving 8 bases unmatched. CDR3 bases: TGTGCCAGCAGTTTCTTCAGGGGGCCAGGGAATGAGCAGTTCTTC. Translated, it gives CASSFFRGPGNEQFF.

This clone was detected only a few times. This chain links TRBV14 with TRBJ1-6; D is undetermined. Trimming took 1 base from V and 7 from J, leaving 20 bases between them. This CDR3 is built from 18 residues. Germline-derived CDR1 and CDR2 are SGHDN and FVKESK. As DNA, the CDR3 is TGTGCCAGCAGCCAAGTCACGGACCCGGGAACCTCCAATTCACCCCTCCACTTT. It is translated as CASSQVTDPGTSNSPLHF.

The CDR3 reads CASSLGRQGFGPQHF. CDR3 sequence (DNA): TGTGCCAGCAGCTTAGGAAGGCAGGGCTTTGGGCCCCAGCATTTT. The V gene is TRBV7-2, the J gene TRBJ1-5, with D possibly matching TRBD1 (5 bases). This CDR3 comprises 15 residues. Germline CDR1 reads SGHTA; CDR2 reads FQGNSA. Trimming shortened V by 1 base and J by 9 bases, and 16 bases separated the two germline ends.

J is TRBJ1-1 and V is TRBV29-1, with TRBD1 identical over 8 bases. Germline loops: CDR1 SQVTM, CDR2 ANQGSEA. V was pared by 4 bases and J by 1 base, with 2 bases of the junction left unmatched. This CDR3 region has 13 residues. The DNA of the CDR3 is TGCAGCGTTGCACAGGGGGAGAACACTGAAGCTTTCTTT. Translated: CSVAQGENTEAFF.

This clone was recorded once. The chain couples TRBV7-6 to TRBJ2-3; TRBD2 matches 7 bases. V shed 5 bases, J shed 4 bases, and the junction held 18 bases outside the gene matches. The CDR3 is 18 residues long. Germline CDR1 is SGHVS and CDR2 is FNYEAQ. CDR3 in amino acids: CASSARPRSSGWADTQYF. The CDR3 DNA reads TGTGCCAGCAGCGCCAGACCCAGATCTAGCGGCTGGGCAGATACGCAGTATTTT.

The chain carries TRBV5-4 and TRBJ2-1, with a tentative D call TRBD1 (5 bases). This CDR3 is built from 15 residues. CDR1 is SGHNT, CDR2 YYREEE, per germline (reference sequence). Deletions cut 4 bases from V and 4 bases from J, with 15 bases between. CDR3: CASSLIGARYNEQFF. CDR3 in DNA: TGTGCCAGCAGCCTCATAGGGGCGAGGTACAATGAGCAGTTCTTC.

This chain joins TRBV6-6 and TRBJ1-3, with D perhaps TRBD1 (6 bases). V was cut by 1 base and J by 4 bases, with 11 bases left in between. The CDR3 is made up of 15 amino acids. Per the germline V gene, CDR1 is MNHNY and CDR2 is SVGAGI (reference sequence). The CDR3 nucleotides read TGTGCCAGCAGTTACTTCGGACAGTCGGGAAACACCATATATTTT. The encoded protein is CASSYFGQSGNTIYF.

The chain joins TRBV4-3 to TRBJ1-2; D is unresolved. CDR1 LGHNA and CDR2 YSLEER come from the germline V gene. The CDR3 totals 15 residues. Trimming shortened V by 0 bases and J by 2 bases, and 10 bases separated the two germline ends. CDR3 DNA sequence: TGCGCCAGCAGCCAAGACCGCTGGCAGAACTATGGCTACACCTTC. Its protein is CASSQDRWQNYGYTF.

V gene TRBV9 combines with J gene TRBJ1-2; TRBD1 is a possible D gene (6 bases). The V end was cut by 0 bases, the J end by 0 bases, with 9 bases between. The V gene's germline CDR1 is SGDLS and CDR2 YYNGEE. The CDR3 covers 15 residues. CDR3 in DNA: TGTGCCAGCAGCGTAGGGACAGAAGCTAACTATGGCTACACCTTC. It specifies CASSVGTEANYGYTF. Full variable domain (missing parts from reference TRBV9 and TRBJ1-2): DSGVTQTPKHLITATGQRVTLRCSPRSGDLSVYWYQQSLDQGLQFLIQYYNGEERAKGNILERFSAQQFPDLHSELNLSSLELGDSALYFCASSVGTEANYGYTFGSGTRLTVV.